Detailed here is one T cell receptor (beta chain). The antigen is unknown. V lost 11 bases and J lost 3; bases outside the gene matches: 6. The CDR3 has 14 residues. CDR1 is MNHEY, CDR2 SVGAGI, per germline. This entry comes from a study of tumor-infiltrating lymphocytes in primary liver carcinoma. Study-wide points: Blood had a significantly lower top-250-clone fraction than tumors did (p = 0.039). Just around 8-24% of top clones spanned all five tumor regions. Tumor-blood pairs (like tumor-adjacent pairs) overlapped less than tumor region pairs did.

Total RNA (approximately 450 ng) served as template for TCR beta cDNA synthesis primed by a constant-region primer. Slightly modified ARM-PCR with three nested multiplex PCR rounds yielded TCR beta libraries. The two initial PCR rounds, roughly 11 cycles each, used TRBV1-TRBV30 forward and C-beta reverse primers. TCRdb re-derived calls from the multiplex PCR reads in MiXCR, one entry per CDR3 protein. This table has about 130,000 distinct CDR3 sequences, approximately 64% appearing once. The 20-30 mg bulk tissue piece was not sorted before simultaneous RNA and DNA extraction. The source material was liver tumor tissue from sampling region 3. The subset denotes: tumor region T3, left-lateral pole. V usage is TRBV6-5 and J usage is TRBJ2-1; 11 bases fit TRBD1. This TCR came from an older woman with primary liver carcinoma and hepatitis B virus infection. In DNA, the CDR3 is TGTGCCCGCAAGGGACAGGGGGGCTACAATGAGCAGTTCTTC. Its translation: CARKGQGGYNEQFF.